This is a list of T cell receptor beta chains from one sample in a study of cytomegalovirus exposure and HLA in healthy donors. The table came from immunoSEQ multiplex PCR; TCRdb's copy has only in-frame clones and leaves some out. The profile shows some 120,000 clones, roughly 80% of them singletons. The sequencing input was PBMCs. These receptor sequences come from a male donor in good health and CMV-seronegative. Each CDR3 is given without its conserved first and last residue.

CDR3 protein | J gene | V gene
SSSQGGTGELF | TRBJ2-2 | TRBV7-9
ASSIEPSGRSTGELF | TRBJ2-2 | TRBV19
ASSTRGLVQSSYNEQF | TRBJ2-1 | TRBV19
ASSFSVFDDYGYT | TRBJ1-2 | TRBV28
ASSLVGGGYEQY | TRBJ2-7 | TRBV5-6
AISVLGDRSGYT | TRBJ1-2 | TRBV10-3
ASSSSGKVTGSQY | TRBJ2-5 | TRBV7-9
ASSLVWWDRENEQF | TRBJ2-1 | TRBV11-1
ASGGGWNQPQH | TRBJ1-5 | TRBV6-5
ASSESLGWEQY | TRBJ2-5 | TRBV10-1
ASSPRQGEGGYT | TRBJ1-2 | TRBV18
ASSLPRDRGYYNSPLH | TRBJ1-6 | TRBV7-2
ATSMALNTEAF | TRBJ1-1 | TRBV10-1
ASSFADRGATNEKLF | TRBJ1-4 | TRBV5-5
ASSFRDISYNEQF | TRBJ2-1 | TRBV5-6
AWSVSVPGSDTQY | TRBJ2-3 | TRBV30
ASSSAVRRLRGEQY | TRBJ2-7 | TRBV5-8
ASVPAGTSGGSYNEQF | TRBJ2-1 | TRBV12-5
ASSTPPGTGGFRGTEAF | TRBJ1-1 | TRBV14
ASSVRRDTEAF | TRBJ1-1 | TRBV7-3
ASSQVPGVGAEAF | TRBJ1-1 | TRBV4-3
ASSQDLGRGNTGELF | TRBJ2-2 | TRBV4-2
SSSPGQGAWYGYT | TRBJ1-2 | TRBV7-9
ASSYTGQDTQY | TRBJ2-3 | TRBV7-9
ASSRVSSYEQY | TRBJ2-7 | TRBV7-2
ASRTGTGLQETQY | TRBJ2-5 | TRBV2
ASSSESGRIYNEQF | TRBJ2-1 | TRBV5-1
ASRGTRGRNEQF | TRBJ2-1 | TRBV19
ASGHPPGGFSGANVLT | TRBJ2-6 | TRBV5-1
ASSLYFSEQY | TRBJ2-7 | TRBV5-6
ASSLDRQGVF | TRBJ2-1 | TRBV11-2
ASSDSMFQGRTDTQY | TRBJ2-3 | TRBV6-4
ASSEGQGAHEQY | TRBJ2-7 | TRBV6-5
ASSDRRGADTEAF | TRBJ1-1 | TRBV2
ASSLDRQRTEAF | TRBJ1-1 | TRBV5-1